This TCR beta chain came from a study of blood T cell repertoires in COVID-19. Study-wide background: Acute and convalescent COVID-19 samples came from the United States, Italy and Spain. PBMCs, B-cell-depleted T cells, or T cells were the source of the cDNA or gDNA that made up the material.

Original processing notes: Amplification with reference gene primers provided the estimates of nucleated cell counts. TCRdb's copy holds only in-frame clones and misses some; the assay was immunoSEQ multiplex PCR. V and J calls and clone size are those listed in that table; D and trimming were worked out from the DNA. The sample includes tens of thousands of clones, roughly 86% of them seen just once. CDR1 is DFQATT, CDR2 SNEGSKA, per germline (reference sequence). The CDR3 loop spans 16 amino acids. J gave up 5 bases and V 6 bases, and 16 bases lay outside the gene matches. This TCR was sampled from an elderly woman with acute or convalescent COVID-19. Sequencing was carried out using peripheral blood. This chain uses TRBV20-1 with TRBJ2-5, with 9 bases aligning to TRBD2. DNA of the CDR3: TGCAGTGCAAGTCGGCTAGCGGGGTCCCAACAGGAGACCCAGTACTTC. It specifies CSASRLAGSQQETQYF.